This TCR beta chain was retrieved from a study of T cell responses to AZD1222 COVID-19 vaccine (dated by TCRdb to about 2021). General notes on the study: A total of 230 to 250 trial participants underwent TCR sequencing, of whom 200 to 220 received two doses of AZD1222 and about 25 received two doses of the MenACWY control vaccine. Trial participants were enrolled by age into 18-55, 56-69 and 70-plus year subgroups, with 148, 28 and 57 TCR-sequenced participants respectively.

Here is what the overall study found, with its caveats: Only five or six AZD1222 recipients were SARS-CoV-2 seropositive at baseline, limiting conclusions about previously exposed vaccinees. Because no day 14 peak-response samples were available, repertoires were characterized only after the peak T cell response. The vaccine-associated CD4 TCRs covered the entire spike protein, and the dominant responses fell in regions 160-218 and 743-854. Most participants were white British and females outnumbered males, and the authors suggested that clonal diversity may have been underestimated. After two AZD1222 doses, both the breadth and the depth of spike-specific TCRs were significantly higher than at day 0 and than in MenACWY recipients. Nearly half of unique spike-specific TCRs reportedly recognized epitopes outside regions mutated in the B.1.351 and B.1.1.7 variants. The 56-69-year group was small, and its depth increase did not reach significance, likely because of low power.

Worth noting for this clone: Its antigen specificity is not known. It has no much larger one-base neighbor in the sample; base qualities were not kept.

The CDR3 regions of human TCRbeta chains were analyzed by immunosequencing. As for the authors' bioinformatics: TCRs in the repertoires were compared against a reference library of SARS-CoV-2-specific TCRs that had been generated with the MIRA antigen-specificity platform. Breadth meant the fraction of unique TCRs that were SARS-CoV-2-associated, whereas depth meant the fraction of total T cells that were SARS-CoV-2-associated. Using the MIRA data, each spike-specific TCR was assigned both to the spike region to which the TCR was reactive and to a CD4 or CD8 class. Log10-transformed breadth and depth values were compared by one-way ANOVA with Sidak's multiple comparisons tests. The table was pulled from immuneACCESS by TCRdb, which kept in-frame rearrangements only. Such tables lose some clones; where checked, under half of the loss comes from unresolved V genes, and the rest has no known cause. V and J calls and clone size are those listed in that table; D and trimming were worked out from the DNA. The sample yields roughly 130,000 clones; roughly nine tenths were counted once. In total, the top ten clones hold approximately 4% of the sample.

Its CDR3 holds 15 amino acids, cysteine through phenylalanine. The CDR3 DNA has 45 bases and is translated from base 1. The junction carries 11 bases between V and J, which are trimmed by 0 bases and 6 bases respectively. The germline V gene encodes CDR1 SGHTA and CDR2 FQGTGA. The meaning of the sample's time point label: about 28 days (+/-7) after the second vaccine dose. AZD1222 recipients with second doses at about 4 weeks or about 12 weeks were pooled, because spike-specific TCR depth and breadth did not differ between schedules. Vaccinee samples came from UK trials COV001 and COV002, including a single-blind randomized controlled phase 2/3 trial of AZD1222 (ChAdOx1 nCoV-19) in healthy adults. For TCRbeta chain sequencing, PBMC samples from trial participants were taken at day 0 and at day 28 after the second dose.

Recombination connected TRBV7-3 to TRBJ2-2, and the D gene may be TRBD2, 5 bases matching. This receptor was taken from an adult who received the AZD1222 COVID-19 vaccine. Sequencing was performed on peripheral blood, taken 28 days after the second AZD1222 dose. The CDR3 reads CASSLTMGVAGELFF. The DNA sequence is as follows: TGTGCCAGCAGCTTAACCATGGGAGTTGCCGGGGAGCTGTTTTTT.